This T cell receptor (beta chain) is drawn from a study of blood T cell repertoires in COVID-19. Turning to the study itself: The samples span acute and convalescent COVID-19 from the United States, Italy and Spain. In each case, the material was cDNA or gDNA derived from T cells, B-cell-depleted T cells, or PBMCs.

The CDR3 runs 16 residues. With V trimmed by 4 bases and J by 3 bases, 9 bases remained unmatched. Germline V gives CDR1 MGHRA, CDR2 YSYEKL. Authors' processing steps: Counts of nucleated cells, estimated from reference gene primer amplification, were obtained. Sequencing was performed with immunoSEQ multiplex PCR; in TCRdb, only in-frame clones are kept and a portion is missing. V, J and clone size reflect that table, while D and trimming were determined from the DNA. The sample has 210,000 or so clones, 80% to 90% seen once. The origin of this receptor is a man between 45 and 60 years old with acute or convalescent COVID-19. The chain is built from TRBV4-1 and TRBJ2-7; 10 nucleotides line up with TRBD2. Sample: peripheral blood. CDR3 loop: CASSPGPGLANYEQYF. As DNA, the CDR3 is TGCGCCAGCAGCCCGGGACCGGGACTAGCGAACTACGAGCAGTACTTC.